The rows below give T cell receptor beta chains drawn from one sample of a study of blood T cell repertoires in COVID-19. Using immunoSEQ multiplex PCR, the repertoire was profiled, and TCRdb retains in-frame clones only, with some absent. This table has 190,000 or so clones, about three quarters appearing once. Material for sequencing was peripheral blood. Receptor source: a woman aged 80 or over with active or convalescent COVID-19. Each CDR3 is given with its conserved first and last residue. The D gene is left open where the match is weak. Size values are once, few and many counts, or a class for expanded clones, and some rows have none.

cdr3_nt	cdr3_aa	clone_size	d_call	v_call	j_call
TGTGCCACCAGGGAGGGGACAGGGGGCCGAGAGACCCAGTACTTC	CATREGTGGRETQYF	.	TRBD1	TRBV24-1	TRBJ2-5
TGTGCCAGCACTAGGACTAGCGGGGTTAATGAGCAGTTCTTC	CASTRTSGVNEQFF	.	TRBD2	TRBV9	TRBJ2-1
TGTGCCAGCAGTCTCCGGACAGGGGGATGGGAGACCCAGTACTTC	CASSLRTGGWETQYF	.	TRBD1	TRBV27	TRBJ2-5
TGTGCCAGCTCACCAACCGCCCGAGGGGAAAAACTGTTTTTT	CASSPTARGEKLFF	.	.	TRBV18	TRBJ1-4
TGCGCCAGCAGCCAAGTACTTGGAAACACCATATATTTT	CASSQVLGNTIYF	.	.	TRBV4-1	TRBJ1-3
TGTGCCAGCAGTTACCCGGACAGTCGAGGTGAAGCTTTCTTT	CASSYPDSRGEAFF	.	.	TRBV6-5	TRBJ1-1
TGTGCCAGCTCACCACCTTATGGGGCAGAGACCCAGTACTTC	CASSPPYGAETQYF	.	.	TRBV18	TRBJ2-5
TGTGCCAGCAGCTCGATGGACAGGGGGCGCGAGCAGTACTTC	CASSSMDRGREQYF	.	TRBD1	TRBV11-2	TRBJ2-7
TGTGCCAGCAGCCAAGAGTTCGGGTTTAGCGGGGGGGCGCGGCAAGAGACCCAGTACTTC	CASSQEFGFSGGARQETQYF	.	TRBD2	TRBV4-2	TRBJ2-5
TGCGCCAGCAGCCAGACAGGGGGCTACACCTTC	CASSQTGGYTF	.	TRBD1	TRBV10-2	TRBJ1-2
TGTGCCAGCAGCCGTCTCGCGGGGAACACTGAAGCTTTCTTT	CASSRLAGNTEAFF	.	.	TRBV27	TRBJ1-1
TGTGCCAGCAGCTTAGGATATACAGGTTCTAATTCACCCCTCCACTTT	CASSLGYTGSNSPLHF	.	.	TRBV7-8	TRBJ1-6
TGTGCCACCGGAGACAGCGTCTATGGCTACACCTTC	CATGDSVYGYTF	.	.	TRBV28	TRBJ1-2
TGTGCCAGCAGCTGGGGACAGGGTGTCGGACATAGCAATCAGCCCCAGCATTTT	CASSWGQGVGHSNQPQHF	.	TRBD1	TRBV5-6	TRBJ1-5
TGTGCCAGCAAAAGGGCGACTAGCGGGGATGAGCAGTTCTTC	CASKRATSGDEQFF	.	TRBD2	TRBV19	TRBJ2-1
TGTGCCAGCAGTGAGCGGAGCGGGGGGGCCTTTGAGACCCAGTACTTC	CASSERSGGAFETQYF	.	TRBD2	TRBV6-1	TRBJ2-5
TGTGCCAGCAGCATCGGGGGACCTAGCACAGATACGCAGTATTTT	CASSIGGPSTDTQYF	.	.	TRBV7-2	TRBJ2-3
TGTGCCAGCAGCAACTTACCTCGGGGTAGGGAGACCCAGTACTTC	CASSNLPRGRETQYF	.	.	TRBV5-4	TRBJ2-5
TGTGCCAGCAGCTTGCTAGGGACAGCGACCACCGGGGAGCTGTTTTTT	CASSLLGTATTGELFF	.	TRBD1	TRBV5-6	TRBJ2-2
TGTGCCAGCTCGGAGACAGGGATGAACACTGAAGCTTTCTTT	CASSETGMNTEAFF	.	TRBD1	TRBV4-2	TRBJ1-1
TGTGCCAGCAGCCCCGAGACAGTTAACTATGGCTACACCTTC	CASSPETVNYGYTF	.	.	TRBV5-4	TRBJ1-2
TGTGCCAGCAGCCCTCTGGGGGGCCAAGAGACCCAGTACTTC	CASSPLGGQETQYF	.	.	TRBV3-1/TRBV3-2	TRBJ2-5
TGTGCCAGCAGCTCAGGGACTAGCACCTACGAGCAGTACTTC	CASSSGTSTYEQYF	.	TRBD2	TRBV7-9	TRBJ2-7
TGTGCCAGCAGTTCAGCGGGGTATCCTAGCACAGATACGCAGTATTTT	CASSSAGYPSTDTQYF	.	TRBD2	TRBV4-2	TRBJ2-3
TGTGCCAGCAGCTTGGCCGGGACAGGGAATTCACCCCTCCACTTT	CASSLAGTGNSPLHF	.	TRBD1	TRBV7-6	TRBJ1-6
TGTGCCAGCAGTTCCCCCGCTATGACGGGGGGCAATGAGCAGTTCTTC	CASSSPAMTGGNEQFF	.	TRBD2	TRBV28	TRBJ2-1
TGTGCCAGCAGCATGGGGGGAACTGGGGCCAACGTCCTGACTTTC	CASSMGGTGANVLTF	.	.	TRBV7-2	TRBJ2-6
TGTGCCACCAGTCCCGATAGTAATAGCAATCAGCCCCAGCATTTT	CATSPDSNSNQPQHF	few	.	TRBV24-1	TRBJ1-5
TGTGCCAGCAGCTTAGAGGCCAGGGCCTATGGCTACACCTTC	CASSLEARAYGYTF	.	.	TRBV7-8	TRBJ1-2
TGTGCCAGCAGCTTATATCCAGCGGGGGATGCGGAGACCCAGTACTTC	CASSLYPAGDAETQYF	.	TRBD2	TRBV7-2	TRBJ2-5
TGTGCCAGCACCCGCGGGGGTGGAGAGACCCAGTACTTC	CASTRGGGETQYF	.	TRBD2	TRBV2	TRBJ2-5
TGTGCCAGCAGTTTGAGGAATCCGGATACGCAGTATTTT	CASSLRNPDTQYF	.	.	TRBV28	TRBJ2-3
TGTGCCAGCAGCGTAGAACCAGGGCACTACGAGCAGTACTTC	CASSVEPGHYEQYF	.	.	TRBV9	TRBJ2-7
TGTGCCAGCAGCTTGGGGCGGGATAGTAATGAAAAACTGTTTTTT	CASSLGRDSNEKLFF	.	.	TRBV5-6	TRBJ1-4
TGTGCCAGCAGCCGGGGACAGGGGGCGGGAGGAAACACCATATATTTT	CASSRGQGAGGNTIYF	.	TRBD1	TRBV11-2	TRBJ1-3
TGTGCCAGCAGCCAAGATTGGGGAGGGCTAACAGATACGCAGTATTTT	CASSQDWGGLTDTQYF	.	TRBD2	TRBV3-1/TRBV3-2	TRBJ2-3
TGTGCCAGTCGGGACAGGGGGAGAACAGATACGCAGTATTTT	CASRDRGRTDTQYF	few	TRBD1	TRBV19	TRBJ2-3
TGTGCCAGCTCACCTGGCGCGGGGACTGAAGCTTTCTTT	CASSPGAGTEAFF	.	.	TRBV18	TRBJ1-1
TGCGCCAGCAGCTTGGCGCGGGGGGGCGGGGAGACCCAGTACTTC	CASSLARGGGETQYF	.	TRBD2	TRBV5-1	TRBJ2-5
TGTGCCAGCAGCCCCCGGACTAGCGGCACCGGGGAGCTGTTTTTT	CASSPRTSGTGELFF	.	TRBD2	TRBV7-6	TRBJ2-2
TGCGCCAGCAGCTTGGAACTAGCGGGGGGACTAAACACAGATACGCAGTATTTT	CASSLELAGGLNTDTQYF	.	TRBD2	TRBV5-1	TRBJ2-3
TGTGCCAGCAGCCAAGGGTACAGGGGCGCTGAAGCTTTCTTT	CASSQGYRGAEAFF	.	TRBD1	TRBV2	TRBJ1-1
TGTGCCAGCAGTGAAGGTTTCCAGGGGGCGCTGGGCGAGCAGTTCTTC	CASSEGFQGALGEQFF	few	TRBD1	TRBV2	TRBJ2-1
TGTGCCAGCAGTCCAGGACAGGGGGTTGGCACTGAAGCTTTCTTT	CASSPGQGVGTEAFF	.	TRBD1	TRBV6-5	TRBJ1-1
TGTGCCAGCAGCTTAGTCGTATATACAGGGGTGGCCACCGGGGAGCTGTTTTTT	CASSLVVYTGVATGELFF	.	TRBD1	TRBV7-7	TRBJ2-2
TGTGCCAGCAGCTTGGAGGGGGCGGCAGATACGCAGTATTTT	CASSLEGAADTQYF	.	.	TRBV11-2	TRBJ2-3
TGTGCCAGCAGCGACGGGCGGGGGGACTACTACAATGAGCAGTTCTTC	CASSDGRGDYYNEQFF	.	TRBD2	TRBV2	TRBJ2-1
TGTGCCAGCAGCTTAGATCTCACAGGGTCGGGGGGAAAACTGTTTTTT	CASSLDLTGSGGKLFF	.	.	TRBV11-2	TRBJ1-4
TGTGCCAGCTCACTCGGGGGGGGCCAAGAGACCCAGTACTTC	CASSLGGGQETQYF	.	TRBD2	TRBV18	TRBJ2-5
TGTGCCAGCAGTTTAGTAGCAGGGGGGACCGGCTACACCTTC	CASSLVAGGTGYTF	.	TRBD1	TRBV28	TRBJ1-2
TGCGCCAGCAGCCAGGGACAGGCGAACACCGGGGAGCTGTTTTTT	CASSQGQANTGELFF	.	TRBD1	TRBV5-1	TRBJ2-2
TGTGCCAGCAGCCTTACACGAGGCGGGTACTATGGCTACACCTTC	CASSLTRGGYYGYTF	.	.	TRBV5-4	TRBJ1-2
TGTGCCAGCAGCGTGGACAGGGGAGGATATCAGCCCCAGCATTTT	CASSVDRGGYQPQHF	few	TRBD1	TRBV5-5	TRBJ1-5
TGTGCCAGCAGTGAAGCACCAGGATATGGCTACACCTTC	CASSEAPGYGYTF	.	.	TRBV6-1	TRBJ1-2
TGTGCCAGCCTAGGGACCGGGACAGGGGGCCGCGCGAGTGAGCAGTACTTC	CASLGTGTGGRASEQYF	once	TRBD1	TRBV25-1	TRBJ2-7
TGTGCCAGCAGGGACACTATTCTACCCTACGAGCAGTACTTC	CASRDTILPYEQYF	.	.	TRBV2	TRBJ2-7
TGCGCCAGCAGCTGGGGAGGGGCGGGGTCCTACAATGAGCAGTTCTTC	CASSWGGAGSYNEQFF	.	TRBD2	TRBV5-1	TRBJ2-1